The present entry profiles one T cell receptor beta chain with its context. What it binds is unknown. CDR1 and CDR2 from the germline V gene are SGHAT and FQNNGV. This CDR3 is built from 16 residues. Trimming removed 5 bases from V and 2 bases from J; junction bases left unmatched: 8. These data originate in a study of cytomegalovirus exposure and HLA in healthy donors. About the study: From donors who were HLA-typed, an early data release held 81 million or so unique TCRs.

Findings and limits, study-wide: Several top significant clusters appeared, in a later analysis, to be linked to common viral pathogens. The dataset shows that most TCR sequences were rare, while some public TCRs occurred in many donors.

PCR involved 60 Vbeta and 13 Jbeta primers. Sequencing used immunoSEQ multiplex PCR; TCRdb keeps in-frame clones, though not all of them. In the table there are some 170,000 clones, 60% to 80% of which are singletons. The genes are TRBV11-2 and TRBJ2-3, with 9 bases aligning to TRBD2. The sequencing sample was made of PBMCs. The source is a man between 40 and 49 years old in good health and CMV-seropositive. The CDR3 bases are TGTGCCAGCAGCCTCTCTGGCGGGAGGGCCACAGATACGCAGTATTTT. It encodes CASSLSGGRATDTQYF.